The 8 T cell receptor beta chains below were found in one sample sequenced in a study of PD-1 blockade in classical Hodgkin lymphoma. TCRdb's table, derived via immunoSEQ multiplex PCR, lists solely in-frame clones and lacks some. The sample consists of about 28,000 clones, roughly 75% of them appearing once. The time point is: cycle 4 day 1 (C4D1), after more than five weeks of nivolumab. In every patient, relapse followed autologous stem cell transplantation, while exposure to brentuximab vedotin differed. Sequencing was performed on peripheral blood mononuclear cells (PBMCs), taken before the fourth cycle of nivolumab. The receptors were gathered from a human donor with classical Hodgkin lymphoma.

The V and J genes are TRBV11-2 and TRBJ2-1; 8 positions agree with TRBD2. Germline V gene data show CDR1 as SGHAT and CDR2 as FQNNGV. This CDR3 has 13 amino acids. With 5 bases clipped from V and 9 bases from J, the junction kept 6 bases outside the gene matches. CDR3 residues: CASSASGTSEQFF. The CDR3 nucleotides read TGTGCCAGCAGCGCCTCCGGGACTAGTGAGCAGTTCTTC.

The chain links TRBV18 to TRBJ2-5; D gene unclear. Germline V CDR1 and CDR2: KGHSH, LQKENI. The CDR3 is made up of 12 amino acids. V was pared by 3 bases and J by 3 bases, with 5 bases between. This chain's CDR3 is CASSPQEETQYF. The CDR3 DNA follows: TGTGCCAGCTCACCCCAGGAAGAGACCCAGTACTTC.

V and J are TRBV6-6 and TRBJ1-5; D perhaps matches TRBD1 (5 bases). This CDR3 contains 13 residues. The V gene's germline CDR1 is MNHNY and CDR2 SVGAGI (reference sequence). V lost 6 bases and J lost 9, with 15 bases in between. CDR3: CASSRDGDWPQHF. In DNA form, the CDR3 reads TGTGCCAGCAGCCGGGACGGCGATTGGCCCCAGCATTTT.

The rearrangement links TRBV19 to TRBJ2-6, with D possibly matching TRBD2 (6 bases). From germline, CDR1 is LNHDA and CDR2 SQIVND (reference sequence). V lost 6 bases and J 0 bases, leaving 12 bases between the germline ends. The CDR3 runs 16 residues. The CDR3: CASSGGRDSGANVLTF. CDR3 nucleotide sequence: TGTGCCAGTAGCGGGGGACGGGACTCTGGGGCCAACGTCCTGACTTTC.

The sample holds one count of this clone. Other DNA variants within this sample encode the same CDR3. CDR3 residues: CATQTSGRLSEQYF. As DNA, the CDR3 is TGTGCCACCCAGACTAGCGGGAGACTGAGCGAGCAGTACTTC. This sequence joins TRBV6-1 and TRBJ2-7; TRBD2 matches at 12 bases. The V gene's germline CDR1 is MNHNS and CDR2 SASEGT. V shed 10 bases, J shed 6 bases, and the junction held 10 bases outside the gene matches. The CDR3 runs 14 residues.

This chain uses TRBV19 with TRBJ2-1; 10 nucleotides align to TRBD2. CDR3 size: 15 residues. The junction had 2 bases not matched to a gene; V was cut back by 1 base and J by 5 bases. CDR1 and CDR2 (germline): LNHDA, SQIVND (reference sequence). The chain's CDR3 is CASSIAGLADNEQFF. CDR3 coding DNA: TGTGCCAGTAGTATAGCTGGACTAGCGGACAATGAGCAGTTCTTC.

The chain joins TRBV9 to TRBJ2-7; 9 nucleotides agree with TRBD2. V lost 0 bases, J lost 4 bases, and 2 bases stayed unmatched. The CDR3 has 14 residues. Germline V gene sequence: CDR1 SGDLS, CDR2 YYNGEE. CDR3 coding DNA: TGTGCCAGCAGCGTAGGCGGGAGGGCTTACGAGCAGTACTTC. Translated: CASSVGGRAYEQYF. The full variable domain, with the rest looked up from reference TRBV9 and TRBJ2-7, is DSGVTQTPKHLITATGQRVTLRCSPRSGDLSVYWYQQSLDQGLQFLIQYYNGEERAKGNILERFSAQQFPDLHSELNLSSLELGDSALYFCASSVGGRAYEQYFGPGTRLTVT.

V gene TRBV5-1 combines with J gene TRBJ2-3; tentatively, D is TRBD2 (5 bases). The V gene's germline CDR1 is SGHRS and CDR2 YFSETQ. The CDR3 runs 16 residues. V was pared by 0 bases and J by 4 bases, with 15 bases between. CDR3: CASSLDGGARADTQYF. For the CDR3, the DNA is TGCGCCAGCAGCTTGGATGGAGGTGCGAGGGCAGATACGCAGTATTTT.